A single sample gave rise to the 31 T cell receptor beta chains below, sequenced in a study of T-cell reconstitution after alpha-beta-depleted transplantation in children. The TCRbeta library was prepared with unique molecular identifiers. TCRdb re-called the PCR reads through MiXCR, storing one row per CDR3 protein. The table lists about 160,000 distinct CDR3 sequences, around 10% of them singletons, with approximately 13% in the top ten. Material: PBMCs, obtained before TCRalphabeta/CD19-depleted stem cell transplant. These receptors originate from a boy younger than 10 with acute myeloid leukemia, due to receive a stem cell transplant.

On this clonotype itself: A much larger clonotype is one base distant, so this may be a read error. The V gene is TRBV10-1, the J gene TRBJ2-1, with D possibly TRBD2 on 5 matching bases. V dropped 3 bases and J dropped 3 bases, with 12 bases sitting between them. The CDR3 covers 15 residues. CDR1 and CDR2 (germline): WNHNN, SYGVQD (reference sequence). CDR3 nucleotide sequence: TGCGCCAGCAGTGAAATGGCCCGGGGCTACAATGAGCAGTTCTTC. This encodes CASSEMARGYNEQFF.

The table lists this clonotype with many counts. CDR3 nucleotide sequence: TGTGCCAGCAGCTTAGGGGTAACGACTGAAGCTTTCTTT. Its protein product is CASSLGVTTEAFF. The J gene is TRBJ1-1, the V gene TRBV7-8; no reliable D call. Germline loops: CDR1 SGHVS, CDR2 FQNEAQ. Trimming cost V 1 base and J 5 bases, with 8 bases left between them. This CDR3 comprises 13 residues.

The sample holds many counts of this clonotype. V is TRBV12-3 or TRBV12-4 and J is TRBJ2-5; D remains ambiguous. The V end was cut by 8 bases, the J end by 4 bases, with 11 bases between. This CDR3 is built from 12 residues. The CDR3 sequence: CASSWRRETQYF. CDR3 nucleotide sequence: TGTGCCAGCTCGTGGCGGAGAGAGACCCAGTACTTC.

This clonotype has a count of ten or more. This chain uses TRBV20-1 with TRBJ2-7, with 10 bases identical to TRBD2. CDR3 size: 13 residues. V was clipped by 5 bases and J by 6 bases; unmatched bases: 7. The germline V gene has CDR1 DFQATT and CDR2 SNEGSKA (reference sequence). The CDR3 loop reads CSAHLAGAGEQYF. In nucleotides, the CDR3 is TGCAGTGCTCATCTAGCGGGAGCTGGCGAGCAGTACTTC.

This clonotype was counted ten times or more. The genes are TRBV7-9 and TRBJ2-1; D might be TRBD2 (6 bases). The V end was cut by 2 bases, the J end by 7 bases, with 15 bases between. This CDR3 region has 15 residues. CDR1 and CDR2 (germline): SEHNR, FQNEAQ (reference sequence). In nucleotides, the CDR3 is TGTGCCAGCAGCTTAACGCGACTAGTTTCGAATGAGCAGTTCTTC. The encoded protein is CASSLTRLVSNEQFF.

This clonotype was found a few times. The chain uses TRBV6-5 and TRBJ2-1; no clear D. Trimming pared 0 bases from V and 0 bases from J, leaving 6 bases between. Germline V gene data show CDR1 as MNHEY and CDR2 as SVGAGI. CDR3 length: 15 amino acids. CDR3 protein: CASSYSPTSYNEQFF. For the CDR3, the DNA is TGTGCCAGCAGTTACTCGCCAACCTCCTACAATGAGCAGTTCTTC.

In its sample, this clonotype was seen a few times. The chain joins TRBV27 to TRBJ1-1, with TRBD1 matching 8 bases. The germline V gene encodes CDR1 MNHEY and CDR2 SMNVEV (reference sequence). J gave up 3 bases and V 4 bases, and 7 bases lay outside the gene matches. The CDR3 is 15 residues long. The CDR3 nucleotides are TGTGCCAGCAGTTCCCGGACAGGGTTGGACACTGAAGCTTTCTTT. Translation: CASSSRTGLDTEAFF.

The V gene is TRBV29-1, the J gene TRBJ1-1, with D possibly TRBD1 on 5 matching bases. CDR1 is SQVTM, CDR2 ANQGSEA, per germline. The CDR3 covers 11 residues. The ends were cut back, 3 bases at V and 4 bases at J, with 6 bases in the middle. CDR3 sequence reads: CSVDRATEAFF. The CDR3 DNA reads as TGCAGCGTTGACAGGGCCACTGAAGCTTTCTTT.

This clonotype has ten or more counts. The chain is built from TRBV7-2 and TRBJ1-1, with unresolved D. This CDR3 comprises 15 residues. Trimming cost V 1 base and J 0 bases, with 9 bases left between them. CDR1 and CDR2 from the germline V gene are SGHTA and FQGNSA. The CDR3 sequence: CASSLGSALNTEAFF. The CDR3 bases are TGTGCCAGCAGCTTAGGGTCAGCGTTGAACACTGAAGCTTTCTTT.

This clonotype was seen at least ten times. The chain combines TRBV7-2 with TRBJ1-3; TRBD1 might be the D (5 bases). This CDR3 comprises 16 residues. Germline V gives CDR1 SGHTA, CDR2 FQGNSA. V was clipped by 1 base and J by 2 bases, with 12 bases between them. CDR3 loop: CASSLDGQGAGNTIYF. The CDR3, as DNA: TGTGCCAGCAGCTTAGACGGTCAGGGAGCTGGAAACACCATATATTTT.

This clonotype was picked up many times. The V gene is TRBV6-1, the J gene TRBJ1-1; the D gene is possibly TRBD1 (6 bases). Trimming left V 10 bases short and J 1 base short, with 16 bases between. CDR3 length: 14 amino acids. CDR1 is MNHNS and CDR2 is SASEGT in the germline V gene. CDR3 bases: TGTGCCACGGGGGCGGGTACAGCGAACACTGAAGCTTTCTTT. The encoded protein is CATGAGTANTEAFF.

This clonotype was recorded many times. The V and J genes are TRBV11-2 and TRBJ2-2; TRBD1 aligns across 11 bases. In germline, CDR1 is SGHAT, CDR2 FQNNGV. V trimming: 5 bases; J trimming: 6 bases; junction bases outside the gene matches: 8. CDR3 size: 16 residues. As DNA, the CDR3 is TGTGCCAGCAGCCCCGTGGGACAGGGGGTCCCCGGGGAGCTGTTTTTT. It codes for CASSPVGQGVPGELFF.

This clonotype appeared many times. V usage is TRBV7-8 and J usage is TRBJ1-4; 10 bases fit TRBD1. The CDR3 covers 14 residues. Per germline, CDR1 SGHVS and CDR2 FQNEAQ. Losses at the gene ends were 5 bases for V and 8 bases for J; bases not matched to a gene: 5. Written as DNA, the CDR3 is TGTGCCAGCAGCCTAAGACAGGGGGCGGAAAAACTGTTTTTT. Protein: CASSLRQGAEKLFF.

The table lists this clonotype with many counts. The J gene is TRBJ2-7, the V gene TRBV18, with TRBD1 identical over 10 bases. V lost 2 bases and J lost 3; bases outside the gene matches: 4. Looked up from germline, CDR1 is KGHSH and CDR2 is LQKENI. The CDR3 has 15 amino acids. CDR3 loop: CASSPTGTGVYEQYF. Here the CDR3 DNA reads TGTGCCAGCTCACCAACCGGGACAGGGGTCTACGAGCAGTACTTC.

As concerns this clonotype: A read error may be the cause here, since a much bigger clone is one base away. The chain couples TRBV24-1 to TRBJ2-1, with TRBD2 matching over 8 bases. The ends lost 7 bases at V and 4 bases at J; junction bases unmatched: 5. Germline CDR1 KGHDR, CDR2 SFDVKD. The CDR3 totals 14 residues. The CDR3 region is CATRLAEQYNEQFF. The CDR3 DNA reads TGTGCCACCAGACTAGCGGAACAGTACAATGAGCAGTTCTTC.

J is TRBJ2-7 and V is TRBV29-1, with TRBD1 identical over 9 bases. CDR3 length equals 13 residues. Per the germline V gene, CDR1 is SQVTM and CDR2 is ANQGSEA. V lost 4 bases, J lost 3 bases, and 4 bases stayed unmatched. CDR3 bases: TGCAGCGTTGCTGGGACAGGGATCTACGAGCAGTACTTC. Its protein product is CSVAGTGIYEQYF.

Worth noting for this clonotype: An end of the junction differs from the germline gene, which may be a read error. The rearrangement uses TRBV20-1 and TRBJ2-1; 7 nucleotides align to TRBD1. Germline-derived CDR1 and CDR2 are DFQATT and SNEGSKA (reference sequence). The CDR3 length is 12 residues. CDR3 bases: TGCAGTGGGGACAGTCGCTACAATGAGCAGATCTTC. Translated: CSGDSRYNEQIF.

This clonotype appeared many times. The gene calls are TRBV20-1 and TRBJ2-1, with TRBD2 matching 11 bases. This CDR3 spans 13 amino acids. Germline lookup yields CDR1 DFQATT and CDR2 SNEGSKA (reference sequence). Trimming took 7 bases from V and 6 from J; bases not matched to a gene: 5. The CDR3 coding sequence is TGCAGTGTCCCGGGGACTAGCGGCAATGAGCAGTTCTTC. It codes for CSVPGTSGNEQFF.

This clonotype has ten or more counts. V gene TRBV7-9 combines with J gene TRBJ2-1; no definite D call. The V end was cut by 8 bases, the J end by 8 bases, with 16 bases between. The CDR3 is 13 amino acids. The germline gives CDR1 SEHNR, CDR2 FQNEAQ (reference sequence). CDR3 DNA: TGTGCCAGCCCAAAAGAAGGTGGCGATGAGCAGTTCTTC. Protein sequence: CASPKEGGDEQFF.

The table lists this clonotype with a few counts. Being one base from a much bigger clone, this may be a read error. This chain links TRBV11-1 with TRBJ2-1, with D hard to call. The CDR3 runs to 12 residues. The germline gives CDR1 SGHAT, CDR2 FQDESV (reference sequence). V lost 4 bases and J lost 6, with 7 bases in between. CDR3 DNA sequence: TGTGCCAGCAGCTCGTGGGGCAATGAGCAGTTCTTC. Residues: CASSSWGNEQFF.

At least ten counts were recorded for this clonotype. This chain links TRBV18 with TRBJ2-7, with D unclear. The V gene lost 3 bases and the J gene lost 11 bases, with 17 bases spanning the gap. The CDR3 extends over 13 amino acids. From germline, CDR1 is KGHSH and CDR2 LQKENI. The CDR3 here is CASSPSVSRVKYF. As DNA, the CDR3 is TGTGCCAGCTCACCCTCGGTGTCAAGAGTGAAGTACTTC. The complete variable domain, with remaining parts taken from reference TRBV18 and TRBJ2-7, reads NAGVMQNPRHLVRRRGQEARLRCSPMKGHSHVYWYRQLPEEGLKFMVYLQKENIIDESGMPKERFSAEFPKEGPSILRIQQVVRGDSAAYFCASSPSVSRVKYFGPGTRLTVT.

This clonotype was detected ten times or more. The chain combines TRBV29-1 with TRBJ1-2; D remains ambiguous. Trimming removed 7 bases from V and 8 bases from J, with 20 bases in between. Germline V gene sequence: CDR1 SQVTM, CDR2 ANQGSEA. The CDR3 totals 13 residues. Here the CDR3 reads CSGSTSLTGGYTF. CDR3 nucleotides: TGCAGCGGGTCGACATCCCTGACGGGAGGCTACACCTTC.

This clonotype was observed many times. V and J are TRBV4-1 and TRBJ2-3, with TRBD2 as a possible D gene (5 bases). From germline, CDR1 is MGHRA and CDR2 YSYEKL. This CDR3 region has 17 residues. V was pared by 0 bases and J by 5 bases, with 18 bases between. This chain's CDR3 is CASSQEWTGNGEDTQYF. Written as DNA, the CDR3 is TGCGCCAGCAGCCAAGAATGGACGGGGAACGGGGAAGATACGCAGTATTTT.

This clonotype was counted many times. The rearrangement links TRBV20-1 to TRBJ1-2, with unresolved D. Trimming took 0 bases from V and 3 from J, leaving 5 bases between them. The CDR3 spans 12 residues. Looked up from germline, CDR1 is DFQATT and CDR2 is SNEGSKA (reference sequence). The CDR3 sequence: CSAREQDYGYTF. DNA of the CDR3: TGCAGTGCTAGAGAGCAGGACTATGGCTACACCTTC.

This clonotype was detected many times. The chain recombines TRBV20-1 with TRBJ2-3; 10 nucleotides line up with TRBD2. The CDR3 spans 16 residues. The V segment lost 1 base and the J segment 1 base; nucleotides outside the gene matches: 5. Per germline, CDR1 DFQATT and CDR2 SNEGSKA (reference sequence). The CDR3 DNA reads TGCAGTGCTAGAGCCTGGCTAGCGGGGGGCACAGATACGCAGTATTTT. Protein: CSARAWLAGGTDTQYF.

Note on this clonotype: One junction end does not reproduce the germline sequence, and a read error may be involved. The rearrangement links TRBV30 to TRBJ1-1, with D unresolved. The CDR3 is 16 residues long. Germline V gene data show CDR1 as GTSNPN and CDR2 as SVGIG (reference sequence). In DNA form, the CDR3 reads TGTGCCGGGAGCCGCGACTGTGGGATCTGGAACACTGAAGCTTTCTTT. It translates to CAGSRDCGIWNTEAFF.

This clonotype was detected ten times or more. The chain employs TRBV7-9 and TRBJ1-5; no clear D. Per the germline V gene, CDR1 is SEHNR and CDR2 is FQNEAQ (reference sequence). This CDR3 spans 15 amino acids. Trimming pared 2 bases from V and 5 bases from J, leaving 13 bases between. The CDR3 region is CASSLSRFGDQPQHF. DNA of the CDR3: TGTGCCAGCAGCTTATCGCGGTTTGGCGATCAGCCCCAGCATTTT.

This clonotype has a single count. A clone one base away is much larger, so this may be a read error. CDR3 bases: TGTGCCAGCAGGGGGACAGGGGTGATGGCTTTCTTT. Translating it yields CASRGTGVMAFF. The V call is TRBV12-3 or TRBV12-4, the J call TRBJ1-1, with TRBD1 identical over 10 bases. This CDR3 has 12 residues. V lost 6 bases, J lost 11 bases, and 6 bases stayed unmatched.

This clonotype was detected ten times or more. The rearrangement uses TRBV2 and TRBJ1-3, with D unresolved. V was clipped by 7 bases and J by 2 bases, with 15 bases between them. The length of the CDR3 is 15 residues. Germline V gives CDR1 SNHLY, CDR2 FYNNEI. The CDR3 DNA is TGTGCCAGCAACTCCCCCGGGCTGACTGGAAACACCATATATTTT. Translating gives CASNSPGLTGNTIYF. The variable domain in full, with the rest retrieved from reference TRBV2 and TRBJ1-3, is EPEVTQTPSHQVTQMGQEVILRCVPISNHLYFYWYRQILGQKVEFLVSFYNNEISEKSEIFDDQFSVERPDGSNFTLKIRSTKLEDSAMYFCASNSPGLTGNTIYFGEGSWLTVV.

On this clonotype: A single base separates this from a much larger clone, so it may be a read error. The chain recombines TRBV7-8 with TRBJ1-2; D uncertain. This CDR3 region has 14 residues. CDR1 and CDR2 (germline): SGHVS, FQNEAQ. The CDR3 region is CASSLRGQNYGHTF. The CDR3 DNA reads TGTGCCAGCAGCTTACGTGGCCAAAACTATGGCCACACCTTC.

This clonotype was counted ten times or more. The genes are TRBV5-5 and TRBJ2-1; 12 bases fit TRBD2. The CDR3 sequence is 15 residues long. In germline, CDR1 is SGHKS, CDR2 YYEKEE (reference sequence). The V segment lost 4 bases and the J segment 7 bases; nucleotides outside the gene matches: 6. Here the CDR3 reads CASSVLAGGLNEQFF. In nucleotides, the CDR3 is TGTGCCAGCAGCGTTCTAGCGGGGGGGTTGAATGAGCAGTTCTTC.